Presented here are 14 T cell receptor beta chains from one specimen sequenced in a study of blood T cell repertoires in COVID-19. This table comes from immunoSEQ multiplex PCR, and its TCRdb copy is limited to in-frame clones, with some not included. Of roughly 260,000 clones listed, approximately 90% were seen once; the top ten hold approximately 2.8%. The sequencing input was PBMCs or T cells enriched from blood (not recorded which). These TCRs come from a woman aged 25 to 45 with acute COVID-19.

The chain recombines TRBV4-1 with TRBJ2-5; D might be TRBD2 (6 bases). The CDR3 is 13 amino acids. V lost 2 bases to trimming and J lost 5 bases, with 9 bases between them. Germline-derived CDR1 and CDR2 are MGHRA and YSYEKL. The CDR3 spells CASSQLTRETQYF. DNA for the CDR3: TGCGCCAGCAGCCAACTGACTAGGGAGACCCAGTACTTC.

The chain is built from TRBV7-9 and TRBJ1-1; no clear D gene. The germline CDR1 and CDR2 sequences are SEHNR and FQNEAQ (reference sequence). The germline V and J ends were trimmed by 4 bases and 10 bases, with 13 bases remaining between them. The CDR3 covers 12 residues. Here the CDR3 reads CASSSPFEAAFF. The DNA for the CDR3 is TGTGCCAGCAGCTCACCCTTTGAGGCAGCTTTCTTT.

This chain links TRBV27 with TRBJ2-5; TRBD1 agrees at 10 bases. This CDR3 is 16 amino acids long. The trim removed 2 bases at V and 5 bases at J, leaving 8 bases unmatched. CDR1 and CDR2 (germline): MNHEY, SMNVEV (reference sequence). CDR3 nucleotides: TGTGCCAGCAGTTTAGTGAGGACAGGGGGGTGGGAGACCCAGTACTTC. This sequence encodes CASSLVRTGGWETQYF.

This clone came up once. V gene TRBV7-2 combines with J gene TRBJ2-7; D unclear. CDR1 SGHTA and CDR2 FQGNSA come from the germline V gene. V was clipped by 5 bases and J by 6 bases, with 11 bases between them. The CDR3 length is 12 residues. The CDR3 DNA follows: TGTGCCAGCAGCCGTCGAGAAAGCGAGCAGTACTTC. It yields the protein CASSRRESEQYF.

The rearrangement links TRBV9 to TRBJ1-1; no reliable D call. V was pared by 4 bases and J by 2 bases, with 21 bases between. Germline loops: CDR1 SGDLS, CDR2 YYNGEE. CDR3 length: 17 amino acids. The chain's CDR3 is CASSRGRSASLNTEAFF. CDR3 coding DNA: TGTGCCAGCAGCCGAGGAAGGTCCGCATCCCTCAACACTGAAGCTTTCTTT.

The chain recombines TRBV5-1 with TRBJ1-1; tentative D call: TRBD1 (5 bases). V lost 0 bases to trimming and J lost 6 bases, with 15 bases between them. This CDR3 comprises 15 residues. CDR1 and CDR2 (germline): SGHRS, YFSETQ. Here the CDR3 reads CASSLERPQGSEAFF. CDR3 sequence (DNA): TGCGCCAGCAGCTTGGAGCGCCCCCAGGGTTCTGAAGCTTTCTTT.

The CDR3: CASSQDFFRGNSPLHF. The DNA for the CDR3 is TGCGCCAGCAGCCAAGATTTCTTCCGGGGGAATTCACCCCTCCACTTT. The genes are TRBV4-3 and TRBJ1-6; the D gene is possibly TRBD1 (5 bases). CDR3 length equals 16 residues. V was cut by 0 bases and J by 7 bases, with 13 bases left in between. CDR1 is LGHNA, CDR2 YSLEER, per germline.

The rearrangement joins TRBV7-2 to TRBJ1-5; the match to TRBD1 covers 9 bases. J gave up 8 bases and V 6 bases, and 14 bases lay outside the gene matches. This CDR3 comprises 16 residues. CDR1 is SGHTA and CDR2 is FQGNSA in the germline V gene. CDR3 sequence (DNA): TGTGCCAGCAGTTTGACAGGGGGAGGTCCCTTCGAGCCCCAGCATTTT. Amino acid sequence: CASSLTGGGPFEPQHF.

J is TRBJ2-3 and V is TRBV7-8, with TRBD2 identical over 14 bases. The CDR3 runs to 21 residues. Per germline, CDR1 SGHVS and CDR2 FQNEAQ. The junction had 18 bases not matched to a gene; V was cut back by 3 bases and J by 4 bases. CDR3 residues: CASSLGTGLAGADRFSDTQYF. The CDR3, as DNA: TGTGCCAGCAGCTTGGGCACGGGACTAGCGGGGGCGGATCGCTTCTCAGATACGCAGTATTTT.

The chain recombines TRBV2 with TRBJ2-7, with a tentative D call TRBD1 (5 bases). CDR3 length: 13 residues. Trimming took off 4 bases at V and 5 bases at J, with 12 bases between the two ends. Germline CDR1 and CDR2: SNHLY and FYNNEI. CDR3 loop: CASSGAGSNEQYF. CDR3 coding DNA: TGTGCCAGCAGTGGGGCAGGGTCCAACGAGCAGTACTTC.

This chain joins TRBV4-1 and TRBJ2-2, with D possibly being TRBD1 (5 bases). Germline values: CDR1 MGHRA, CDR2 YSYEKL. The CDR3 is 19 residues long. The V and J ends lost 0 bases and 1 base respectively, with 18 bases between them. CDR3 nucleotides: TGCGCCAGCAGCCAAGATGGGCACAGGTTGCTTCAGAACACCGGGGAGCTGTTTTTT. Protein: CASSQDGHRLLQNTGELFF.

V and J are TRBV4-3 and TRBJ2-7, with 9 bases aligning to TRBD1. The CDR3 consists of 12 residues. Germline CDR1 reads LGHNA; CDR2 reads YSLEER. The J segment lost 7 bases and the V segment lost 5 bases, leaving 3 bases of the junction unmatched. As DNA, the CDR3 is TGCGCCAGCAGCGGGACAGGGCGGGAGCAGTACTTC. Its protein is CASSGTGREQYF.

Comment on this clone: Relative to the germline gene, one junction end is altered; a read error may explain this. CDR3 amino acids: CASSFLGTRSDNEQFF. The CDR3 nucleotides read TGTGCCAGCAGCTTCTTGGGGACTCGCTCCGACAATGAGCAGTTCTTC. This rearrangement joins TRBV7-9 to TRBJ2-1, with D possibly TRBD2 on 6 matching bases. The CDR3 length is 16 residues. Germline V gene lookup returns CDR1 SEHNR and CDR2 FQNEAQ (reference sequence).

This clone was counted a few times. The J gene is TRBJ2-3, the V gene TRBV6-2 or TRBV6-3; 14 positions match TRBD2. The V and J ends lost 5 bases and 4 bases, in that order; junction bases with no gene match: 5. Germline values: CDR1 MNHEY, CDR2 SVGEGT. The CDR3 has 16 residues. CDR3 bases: TGTGCCAGCAGTGAGACTAGCGGGGGGGGCCCAGATACGCAGTATTTT. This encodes CASSETSGGGPDTQYF.